A selection of T cell receptor beta chains follows, all from one sample in a study of T cells in Graves' hyperthyroidism and ophthalmopathy. TCRdb recomputed calls from the multiplex PCR reads with MiXCR, one row per CDR3 protein. Of 450,000 to 650,000 distinct CDR3 sequences in the sample, less than 25% are singletons; the top ten hold about 30%. Sequenced: blood. Receptors were obtained from a man aged 18 to 30 with Graves' hyperthyroidism. CDR3s include the opening cysteine and the closing phenylalanine or tryptophan. D genes are given only for firm matches. Clone size is not always given. Where it is, it says once, few, many or a class for expanded clones.

cdr3_aa: CASSRGLAGDETQYF
cdr3_nt: TGCGCCAGCAGCCGGGGACTAGCGGGGGATGAGACCCAGTACTTC
j_call: TRBJ2-5
d_call: TRBD2
clone_size: many
v_call: TRBV4-1

cdr3_aa: CASSLAVGPGNQPQHF
cdr3_nt: TGTGCCAGCAGCTTAGCGGTTGGCCCGGGCAATCAGCCCCAGCATTTT
j_call: TRBJ1-5
d_call: .
clone_size: .
v_call: TRBV11-1

cdr3_aa: CASSLRQEGTEAFF
cdr3_nt: TGTGCCAGCAGCTTAAGACAGGAAGGGACTGAAGCTTTCTTT
j_call: TRBJ1-1
d_call: .
clone_size: .
v_call: TRBV5-5

cdr3_aa: CASSFGGVNTEAFF
cdr3_nt: TGTGCCAGCAGTTTCGGGGGTGTGAACACTGAAGCTTTCTTT
j_call: TRBJ1-1
d_call: .
clone_size: many
v_call: TRBV28

cdr3_aa: CASSQGRVNTEAFF
cdr3_nt: TGTGCCAGCAGCCAGGGACGGGTCAACACTGAAGCTTTCTTT
j_call: TRBJ1-1
d_call: .
clone_size: .
v_call: TRBV3-1

cdr3_aa: CATSGTGGGPEEAKNIQYF
cdr3_nt: TGTGCCACCAGCGGAACAGGGGGCGGACCTGAGGAGGCCAAAAACATTCAGTACTTC
j_call: TRBJ2-4
d_call: TRBD1
clone_size: many
v_call: TRBV15

cdr3_aa: CASSLGGDSYGYTF
cdr3_nt: TGTGCCAGCAGTTTAGGAGGGGATAGCTATGGCTACACCTTC
j_call: TRBJ1-2
d_call: .
clone_size: many
v_call: TRBV12-3/TRBV12-4

cdr3_aa: CASSLAGDTPRQGNTIYF
cdr3_nt: TGTGCCAGCAGTTTAGCCGGGGACACCCCGAGGCAGGGAAACACCATATATTTT
j_call: TRBJ1-3
d_call: .
clone_size: many
v_call: TRBV12-3/TRBV12-4

cdr3_aa: CASQASNSNQPQHF
cdr3_nt: TGTGCCAGCCAGGCGTCTAATAGCAATCAGCCCCAGCATTTT
j_call: TRBJ1-5
d_call: .
clone_size: .
v_call: TRBV19

cdr3_aa: CASSDTLTAQETQYF
cdr3_nt: TGTGCCAGCAGCGATACGCTGACGGCTCAAGAGACCCAGTACTTC
j_call: TRBJ2-5
d_call: .
clone_size: many
v_call: TRBV27

cdr3_aa: CASSVGGGAHYGYTF
cdr3_nt: TGTGCCAGCAGCGTCGGAGGGGGCGCACACTATGGCTACACCTTC
j_call: TRBJ1-2
d_call: TRBD1
clone_size: few
v_call: TRBV9

cdr3_aa: CASSWGLAGGQETQYF
cdr3_nt: TGTGCCAGCAGCTGGGGGCTAGCGGGGGGTCAAGAGACCCAGTACTTC
j_call: TRBJ2-5
d_call: TRBD2
clone_size: .
v_call: TRBV11-2

cdr3_aa: CASAVKPSGRREQYF
cdr3_nt: TGTGCCAGCGCCGTAAAGCCTAGCGGGAGACGGGAGCAGTACTTC
j_call: TRBJ2-7
d_call: TRBD2
clone_size: .
v_call: TRBV28

cdr3_aa: CASSLERGPSRGYTF
cdr3_nt: TGTGCCAGCAGCTTAGAGAGGGGGCCGTCTAGGGGCTACACCTTC
j_call: TRBJ1-2
d_call: TRBD1
clone_size: many
v_call: TRBV11-2

cdr3_aa: CASTPGGMGTGELFF
cdr3_nt: TGTGCCAGCACCCCCGGGGGTATGGGCACCGGGGAGCTGTTTTTT
j_call: TRBJ2-2
d_call: .
clone_size: many
v_call: TRBV28

cdr3_aa: CASSLLQGRTLAQPQHF
cdr3_nt: TGTGCCAGCAGTTTACTCCAGGGCCGCACCCTGGCTCAGCCCCAGCATTTT
j_call: TRBJ1-5
d_call: .
clone_size: few
v_call: TRBV28

cdr3_aa: CASSLSSSVETQYF
cdr3_nt: TGTGCCAGCAGTTTATCATCTAGTGTCGAGACCCAGTACTTC
j_call: TRBJ2-5
d_call: .
clone_size: many
v_call: TRBV28

cdr3_aa: CATYREFSYEQYF
cdr3_nt: TGTGCCACCTACAGGGAATTTTCCTACGAGCAGTACTTC
j_call: TRBJ2-7
d_call: .
clone_size: many
v_call: TRBV24-1

cdr3_aa: CASCDPGAYEQYF
cdr3_nt: TGCGCCAGCTGCGACCCGGGAGCCTACGAGCAGTACTTC
j_call: TRBJ2-7
d_call: .
clone_size: many
v_call: TRBV10-2

cdr3_aa: CASSLAFVGSSGELFF
cdr3_nt: TGTGCCAGCAGCTTAGCGTTTGTGGGGAGTTCCGGGGAGCTGTTTTTT
j_call: TRBJ2-2
d_call: .
clone_size: many
v_call: TRBV7-8

cdr3_aa: CASRKVVNQPQHF
cdr3_nt: TGTGCCAGTAGGAAGGTAGTCAATCAGCCCCAGCATTTT
j_call: TRBJ1-5
d_call: .
clone_size: .
v_call: TRBV19

cdr3_aa: CASSYKLNTEAFF
cdr3_nt: TGTGCCAGCAGTTATAAGTTGAACACTGAAGCTTTCTTT
j_call: TRBJ1-1
d_call: .
clone_size: many
v_call: TRBV12-3/TRBV12-4

cdr3_aa: CASSLQPPGRGSNQPQHF
cdr3_nt: TGTGCCAGCAGCTTACAGCCACCGGGCCGGGGGAGCAATCAGCCCCAGCATTTT
j_call: TRBJ1-5
d_call: .
clone_size: many
v_call: TRBV13

cdr3_aa: CAISDREELFF
cdr3_nt: TGTGCCATCAGTGACAGGGAGGAGCTGTTTTTT
j_call: TRBJ2-2
d_call: .
clone_size: .
v_call: TRBV10-3

cdr3_aa: CASSMGLSGANVLTF
cdr3_nt: TGTGCCAGTAGTATGGGACTCTCTGGGGCCAACGTCCTGACTTTC
j_call: TRBJ2-6
d_call: .
clone_size: many
v_call: TRBV19

cdr3_aa: CSVALDTGELFF
cdr3_nt: TGCAGCGTTGCCCTAGATACCGGGGAGCTGTTTTTT
j_call: TRBJ2-2
d_call: .
clone_size: many
v_call: TRBV29-1

cdr3_aa: CASSLPGLAEQTQYF
cdr3_nt: TGTGCCAGCAGTCTTCCCGGACTAGCGGAGCAGACCCAGTACTTC
j_call: TRBJ2-5
d_call: TRBD2
clone_size: many
v_call: TRBV28

cdr3_aa: CASIRAPGDRANEQYF
cdr3_nt: TGTGCCAGCATTCGAGCCCCGGGGGACAGGGCCAACGAGCAGTACTTC
j_call: TRBJ2-7
d_call: TRBD1
clone_size: many
v_call: TRBV6-5

cdr3_aa: CASRLNRESNQPQHF
cdr3_nt: TGTGCCAGCAGACTGAACAGGGAGAGCAATCAGCCCCAGCATTTT
j_call: TRBJ1-5
d_call: .
clone_size: many
v_call: TRBV6-1

cdr3_aa: CASTAGVYAPLHF
cdr3_nt: TGTGCCAGCACGGCAGGGGTGTACGCACCCCTCCACTTT
j_call: TRBJ1-6
d_call: .
clone_size: few
v_call: TRBV6-1

cdr3_aa: CAISRSTVGDRSEAFF
cdr3_nt: TGTGCCATCAGTAGATCAACCGTTGGGGATCGGTCGGAAGCTTTCTTT
j_call: TRBJ1-1
d_call: .
clone_size: few
v_call: TRBV10-3

cdr3_aa: CASSILPTMNSNQPQHF
cdr3_nt: TGTGCCAGTAGTATTTTACCGACAATGAATAGCAATCAGCCCCAGCATTTT
j_call: TRBJ1-5
d_call: .
clone_size: few
v_call: TRBV19

cdr3_aa: CASSLGRGSKEQYF
cdr3_nt: TGTGCCAGCAGCCTAGGGCGGGGGAGTAAGGAGCAGTACTTC
j_call: TRBJ2-7
d_call: TRBD2
clone_size: many
v_call: TRBV28

cdr3_aa: CASSYERGGRNTGELFF
cdr3_nt: TGTGCCAGCAGTTACGAGCGGGGGGGGAGAAACACCGGGGAGCTGTTTTTT
j_call: TRBJ2-2
d_call: TRBD2
clone_size: many
v_call: TRBV6-9

cdr3_aa: CASSVLGINEKLFF
cdr3_nt: TGTGCCAGCAGTGTGCTGGGAATAAATGAAAAACTGTTTTTT
j_call: TRBJ1-4
d_call: .
clone_size: many
v_call: TRBV2

cdr3_aa: CASSSTAGLHYEQYF
cdr3_nt: TGCGCCAGCAGCTCGACGGCGGGACTGCACTACGAGCAGTACTTC
j_call: TRBJ2-7
d_call: .
clone_size: .
v_call: TRBV5-1

cdr3_aa: CASSHRQGGLNQPQHF
cdr3_nt: TGTGCCAGCAGTCATCGACAGGGGGGCCTTAATCAGCCCCAGCATTTT
j_call: TRBJ1-5
d_call: TRBD1
clone_size: many
v_call: TRBV6-5

cdr3_aa: CAWGLSNTEAFF
cdr3_nt: TGTGCCTGGGGACTGTCGAACACTGAAGCTTTCTTT
j_call: TRBJ1-1
d_call: .
clone_size: many
v_call: TRBV30

cdr3_aa: CASSIQLAATEAFF
cdr3_nt: TGTGCCAGTAGTATCCAGTTAGCAGCCACTGAAGCTTTCTTT
j_call: TRBJ1-1
d_call: .
clone_size: many
v_call: TRBV19

cdr3_aa: CATSKNAGGTEAFF
cdr3_nt: TGTGCCACCAGCAAGAACGCAGGGGGAACTGAAGCTTTCTTT
j_call: TRBJ1-1
d_call: TRBD1
clone_size: many
v_call: TRBV15

cdr3_aa: CASSPAGGTGGANTEAFF
cdr3_nt: TGCGCCAGCAGCCCGGCTGGGGGGACAGGGGGCGCGAACACTGAAGCTTTCTTT
j_call: TRBJ1-1
d_call: TRBD1
clone_size: few
v_call: TRBV5-1

cdr3_aa: CASSPQEGNTIYF
cdr3_nt: TGTGCCAGCAGCCCACAGGAGGGAAACACCATATATTTT
j_call: TRBJ1-3
d_call: .
clone_size: many
v_call: TRBV7-6

cdr3_aa: CASSLAALSNTEAFF
cdr3_nt: TGCGCCAGCAGCTTGGCCGCCCTTTCAAACACTGAAGCTTTCTTT
j_call: TRBJ1-1
d_call: .
clone_size: many
v_call: TRBV5-1

cdr3_aa: CASGNRDYSYEQYF
cdr3_nt: TGTGCCAGCGGAAACCGGGACTACTCCTACGAGCAGTACTTC
j_call: TRBJ2-7
d_call: TRBD2
clone_size: many
v_call: TRBV6-1

cdr3_aa: CASSLGPPIEGNTIYF
cdr3_nt: TGCGCCAGCAGCTTGGGCCCTCCTATAGAGGGAAACACCATATATTTT
j_call: TRBJ1-3
d_call: .
clone_size: .
v_call: TRBV5-1

cdr3_aa: CSVVGVTEAFF
cdr3_nt: TGCAGCGTCGTTGGTGTTACTGAAGCTTTCTTT
j_call: TRBJ1-1
d_call: .
clone_size: .
v_call: TRBV29-1

cdr3_aa: CSAATRGVPGDTQYF
cdr3_nt: TGCAGTGCTGCAACGAGGGGGGTCCCCGGGGATACGCAGTATTTT
j_call: TRBJ2-3
d_call: .
clone_size: once
v_call: TRBV20-1

cdr3_aa: CASSGTGGPKNRETQYF
cdr3_nt: TGTGCCAGTTCCGGGACAGGGGGCCCTAAGAACAGAGAGACCCAGTACTTC
j_call: TRBJ2-5
d_call: TRBD1
clone_size: many
v_call: TRBV19

cdr3_aa: CASSARRTGIGATEAFF
cdr3_nt: TGTGCCAGCAGCGCCCGCCGGACAGGGATTGGGGCCACTGAAGCTTTCTTT
j_call: TRBJ1-1
d_call: TRBD1
clone_size: many
v_call: TRBV2

cdr3_aa: CASSLTGRRETQYF
cdr3_nt: TGTGCCAGCAGTTTGACAGGGCGGCGGGAGACCCAGTACTTC
j_call: TRBJ2-5
d_call: TRBD1
clone_size: many
v_call: TRBV27

cdr3_aa: CASSTTQGMSEQYF
cdr3_nt: TGTGCCAGTAGTACCACCCAGGGGATGAGCGAGCAGTACTTC
j_call: TRBJ2-7
d_call: .
clone_size: many
v_call: TRBV19

cdr3_aa: CASSSPDTNTEAFF
cdr3_nt: TGTGCCAGCAGTTCCCCGGATACGAACACTGAAGCTTTCTTT
j_call: TRBJ1-1
d_call: .
clone_size: many
v_call: TRBV6-9

cdr3_aa: CASSFLGQGAVRPEAFF
cdr3_nt: TGCGCCAGCAGTTTTTTGGGACAGGGGGCGGTTCGGCCTGAAGCTTTCTTT
j_call: TRBJ1-1
d_call: TRBD1
clone_size: many
v_call: TRBV5-1

cdr3_aa: CASSLGGPETQYF
cdr3_nt: TGTGCCAGCAGCTTGGGGGGCCCAGAGACCCAGTACTTC
j_call: TRBJ2-5
d_call: .
clone_size: many
v_call: TRBV5-5

cdr3_aa: CASSLYDRVGYEQYF
cdr3_nt: TGTGCCAGCAGTCTATACGACAGGGTTGGATACGAGCAGTACTTC
j_call: TRBJ2-7
d_call: TRBD1
clone_size: .
v_call: TRBV7-6

cdr3_aa: CASSSVIGYEQYF
cdr3_nt: TGTGCCAGCAGTAGTGTGATTGGCTACGAGCAGTACTTC
j_call: TRBJ2-7
d_call: .
clone_size: many
v_call: TRBV2

cdr3_aa: CASSLGGSAFF
cdr3_nt: TGTGCCAGCAGCTTAGGGGGCTCGGCTTTCTTT
j_call: TRBJ1-1
d_call: .
clone_size: many
v_call: TRBV7-9

cdr3_aa: CSVSKSSYEQYF
cdr3_nt: TGCAGTGTGTCAAAGAGCTCCTACGAGCAGTACTTC
j_call: TRBJ2-7
d_call: .
clone_size: many
v_call: TRBV20-1

cdr3_aa: CASTPTGFSNTEAFF
cdr3_nt: TGTGCCAGCACCCCAACCGGGTTTTCGAACACTGAAGCTTTCTTT
j_call: TRBJ1-1
d_call: .
clone_size: many
v_call: TRBV6-1